A single sample is the source of the 2 T cell receptor beta chains below, sequenced in a study of T cell repertoires in cytomegalovirus infection. Each CDR3 protein gets one entry after TCRdb re-called the reads with MiXCR. The sample contains 700,000 to 900,000 distinct CDR3 sequences, 25% to 30% of which appear only once. Their antigen targets remain unknown. Source: cultured CD8+ T cells from PBMCs, taken from culture after CMV antigen stimulation. These receptors were collected from a human donor in good health (CMV status not recorded). Some clones in this sample may be carry-over from other donors' samples.

The chain is built from TRBV19 and TRBJ1-4; the D gene is possibly TRBD1 (6 bases). V was clipped by 5 bases and J by 12 bases, with 19 bases between them. In germline, CDR1 is LNHDA, CDR2 SQIVND (reference sequence). The CDR3 runs 14 residues. CDR3 loop: CASSLRTARGELFF. The CDR3, as DNA: TGTGCCAGTAGTCTTCGGACAGCAAGGGGAGAACTGTTTTTT.

This chain joins TRBV15 and TRBJ1-1; maybe TRBD1 (5 bases). The V end was cut by 0 bases, the J end by 4 bases, with 12 bases between. The germline V gene encodes CDR1 LNHNV and CDR2 YYDKDF (reference sequence). The CDR3 length is 15 residues. CDR3 bases: TGTGCCACCAGCAGAGATAGAGGGGCGGGCACTGAAGCTTTCTTT. As protein: CATSRDRGAGTEAFF.